The 26 T cell receptor beta chains given below trace back to one sample, sequenced in a study of identical twins. TCRdb ran MiXCR on the 5' RACE reads and lists one entry per CDR3 protein. The sample holds 700,000 to 950,000 distinct CDR3 sequences, more than 9% seen once. The sample also formed part of further work on yellow fever vaccine responses in identical twins.

Specimen: PBMCs. All receptors derive from a woman under 30 in good health.

CDR3 coding DNA: TGTGCCAGCAGCTTAGATGAGGTAGCCGCCGGGGAGCTGTTTTTT. As protein: CASSLDEVAAGELFF. This rearrangement joins TRBV11-2 to TRBJ2-2, with D unclear. This CDR3 comprises 15 residues. Germline CDR1 SGHAT, CDR2 FQNNGV. Trimming shortened V by 0 bases and J by 6 bases, and 11 bases separated the two germline ends.

The V and J genes are TRBV9 and TRBJ1-6; the match to TRBD1 covers 8 bases. CDR3 length: 16 amino acids. CDR1 is SGDLS and CDR2 is YYNGEE in the germline V gene. The V gene end was trimmed by 0 bases and the J gene end by 7 bases; junction bases not matched to a gene: 6. The CDR3 loop is CASSVAAGGKNSPLHF. In DNA form, the CDR3 reads TGTGCCAGCAGCGTAGCGGCAGGGGGCAAAAATTCACCCCTCCACTTT. The full variable domain, rest sourced from reference TRBV9 and TRBJ1-6, is DSGVTQTPKHLITATGQRVTLRCSPRSGDLSVYWYQQSLDQGLQFLIQYYNGEERAKGNILERFSAQQFPDLHSELNLSSLELGDSALYFCASSVAAGGKNSPLHFGNGTRLTVT.

This clonotype has at least ten counts. The chain joins TRBV28 to TRBJ2-1; weak D call: TRBD1 (6 bases). Trimming removed 3 bases from V and 4 bases from J, with 19 bases in between. This CDR3 contains 17 residues. In germline, CDR1 is MDHEN, CDR2 SYDVKM. CDR3: CASSLVGSGQIYNEQFF. CDR3 nucleotide sequence: TGTGCCAGCAGTTTGGTAGGATCGGGACAAATTTACAATGAGCAGTTCTTC.

The gene calls are TRBV29-1 and TRBJ2-2, with TRBD2 matching 8 bases. The V gene's germline CDR1 is SQVTM and CDR2 ANQGSEA. The CDR3 length is 15 residues. Unmatched junction bases numbered 4, after V lost 1 base and J lost 3 bases. CDR3 bases: TGCAGCGTTGAAGGGGTCGGGAGGGACACCGGGGAGCTGTTTTTT. It translates to CSVEGVGRDTGELFF.

This clonotype has more than one count but fewer than ten. The V gene is TRBV2, the J gene TRBJ2-1; D ambiguous. The CDR3 has 14 residues. V shed 3 bases and J shed 6 bases, with 12 bases lying between them. The germline gives CDR1 SNHLY, CDR2 FYNNEI. CDR3 sequence (DNA): TGTGCCAGCAGTGACCCACCACCTGGCAATGAGCAGTTCTTC. It translates to CASSDPPPGNEQFF.

This clonotype was detected a few times. The chain employs TRBV12-3 or TRBV12-4 and TRBJ1-5; D gene uncertain. The V and J ends lost 7 bases and 3 bases respectively, with 7 bases between them. This CDR3 contains 12 residues. The CDR3 sequence is CASKNFNQPQHF. The CDR3 DNA reads as TGTGCCAGCAAGAACTTCAATCAGCCCCAGCATTTT.

V gene TRBV20-1 combines with J gene TRBJ1-1; D may be TRBD1 (5 bases). V dropped 0 bases and J dropped 11 bases, with 13 bases sitting between them. CDR3 size: 12 residues. Germline values: CDR1 DFQATT, CDR2 SNEGSKA (reference sequence). The CDR3 sequence is CSARDLGEAAFF. CDR3 sequence (DNA): TGCAGTGCTAGAGATCTAGGGGAGGCGGCTTTCTTT.

This clonotype was recorded a few times. This chain joins TRBV10-3 and TRBJ2-3; 7 nucleotides match TRBD1. CDR1 and CDR2 from the germline V gene are ENHRY and SYGVKD. V shed 0 bases, J shed 3 bases, and the junction held 6 bases outside the gene matches. The CDR3 covers 16 residues. CDR3 bases: TGTGCCATCAGTGAGTCACAGGGGCGATCGACAGATACGCAGTATTTT. This sequence encodes CAISESQGRSTDTQYF.

This clonotype has just a few counts. This chain uses TRBV2 with TRBJ2-1, with 9 bases identical to TRBD1. The V gene's germline CDR1 is SNHLY and CDR2 FYNNEI. The CDR3 is 19 residues long. The V and J ends lost 2 bases and 0 bases, in that order; junction bases with no gene match: 11. CDR3 in DNA: TGTGCCAGCAGTGAAAGGGGGGGGGACAGGGATACCTCCTACAATGAGCAGTTCTTC. Encoded protein: CASSERGGDRDTSYNEQFF.

This chain links TRBV20-1 with TRBJ2-1; possibly TRBD2 for D (6 bases). The V end was cut by 6 bases, the J end by 2 bases, with 11 bases between. There are 13 residues in the CDR3. Germline V gene data show CDR1 as DFQATT and CDR2 as SNEGSKA (reference sequence). The CDR3 loop reads CSAPPGAYNEQFF. The CDR3 DNA is TGCAGTGCGCCTCCGGGGGCCTACAATGAGCAGTTCTTC.

V usage is TRBV2 and J usage is TRBJ1-1, with D possibly TRBD1 on 5 matching bases. Germline V lookup: CDR1 SNHLY, CDR2 FYNNEI. CDR3 length equals 15 residues. With 7 bases removed from V and 6 bases from J, the gap between germline ends came to 21 bases. The CDR3 DNA is TGTGCCAGCACTGATGAAATGGGCAGGGTCCCTGAAGCTTTCTTT. Its protein product is CASTDEMGRVPEAFF.

The chain joins TRBV27 to TRBJ2-2; the D call may be TRBD1 or TRBD2 (7 bases each). The CDR3 runs to 16 residues. The V end lost 5 bases, the J end lost 1 base, and 14 bases lay between the germline ends. Germline V CDR1 and CDR2: MNHEY, SMNVEV (reference sequence). In DNA, the CDR3 is TGTGCCAGCAGTCCCAGGGGGAGGGTGAACACCGGGGAGCTGTTTTTT. Protein: CASSPRGRVNTGELFF.

This clonotype was observed at least ten times. CDR3 nucleotide sequence: TGTGCCAGCCAGGGGACCACTGAAGCTTTCTTT. Translated, it gives CASQGTTEAFF. The chain has TRBV12-3 or TRBV12-4 and TRBJ1-1, with a tentative D call TRBD1 (6 bases). This CDR3 is 11 amino acids long. Between the trimmed V and J ends, which lost 8 bases and 4 bases, there was a span of 8 bases.

This clonotype was seen only a few times. The chain employs TRBV12-5 and TRBJ2-3; possibly TRBD2 for D (6 bases). This CDR3 comprises 14 residues. Germline V CDR1 and CDR2: LGHNT, FRNRAP. The germline V and J ends were trimmed by 5 bases and 4 bases, with 13 bases remaining between them. CDR3 in amino acids: CASGPGTPPDTQYF. The DNA of the CDR3 is TGTGCTAGTGGTCCGGGGACTCCCCCAGATACGCAGTATTTT.

This chain uses TRBV20-1 with TRBJ1-1; D is perhaps TRBD1 (6 bases). The CDR3 is 13 residues long. V shed 3 bases and J shed 1 base, with 9 bases lying between them. The germline gives CDR1 DFQATT, CDR2 SNEGSKA (reference sequence). The CDR3 bases are TGCAGTGCTAGGTTCAGGGGGAACACTGAAGCTTTCTTT. Translating gives CSARFRGNTEAFF.

This chain links TRBV5-8 with TRBJ2-2; D gene unclear. The length of the CDR3 is 15 residues. CDR1 and CDR2 (germline): SGHTS, YDEGEE. V was cut by 2 bases and J by 0 bases, with 8 bases left in between. In DNA, the CDR3 is TGTGCCAGCAGCTTTTTCAGCCCGAACACCGGGGAGCTGTTTTTT. Protein: CASSFFSPNTGELFF.

This clonotype was observed at least ten times. The chain carries TRBV7-9 and TRBJ2-3, with D possibly TRBD2 on 6 matching bases. Trimming pared 4 bases from V and 3 bases from J, leaving 11 bases between. The germline V gene encodes CDR1 SEHNR and CDR2 FQNEAQ (reference sequence). The CDR3 has 14 residues. CDR3 region: CASSSALATDTQYF. The CDR3 coding sequence is TGTGCCAGCAGCTCGGCGCTAGCGACAGATACGCAGTATTTT.

This clonotype appeared many times. Sequence at one end of the junction differs from germline and may be a read error. The V gene is TRBV5-1, the J gene TRBJ2-5; 7 positions agree with TRBD2. This CDR3 region has 14 residues. Per germline, CDR1 SGHRS and CDR2 YFSETQ. CDR3 region: CASSLVGGQETQYF. The CDR3, as DNA: TGTGCCAGCAGTTTAGTCGGGGGGCAAGAGACCCAGTACTTC.

Details on this clonotype: The conserved final phenylalanine or tryptophan is absent from the CDR3, which likely points to a read error. Because the CDR3's place on the DNA is in doubt, the DNA is left out and the CDR3 is given as listed by TCRdb. This sequence joins TRBV12-3 or TRBV12-4 and TRBJ1-2; TRBD1 was called by the table and not checked on the DNA. The CDR3 numbers 12 amino acids, ends counted. The CDR3 region is CASSQSGERERI.

A few counts support this clonotype. V is TRBV12-3 or TRBV12-4 and J is TRBJ1-2; 8 bases are a match to TRBD1. The CDR3 extends over 16 amino acids. V was clipped by 3 bases and J by 6 bases; unmatched bases: 12. Here the CDR3 reads CASSLEGWTGSDGYTF. CDR3 sequence (DNA): TGTGCCAGCAGTTTGGAAGGGTGGACAGGGTCCGATGGCTACACCTTC.

This clonotype was found a few times. The V and J genes are TRBV13 and TRBJ1-4; 8 bases map to TRBD1. In germline, CDR1 is PRHDT, CDR2 FYEKMQ (reference sequence). The ends lost 1 base at V and 11 bases at J; junction bases unmatched: 6. The CDR3 spans 14 residues. The CDR3 sequence is CASSLVGTGGKLFF. CDR3 nucleotides: TGTGCCAGCAGCTTAGTTGGGACAGGTGGGAAACTGTTTTTT.

The chain employs TRBV5-1 and TRBJ2-7; 8 bases align to TRBD1. J was trimmed by 3 bases and V by 4 bases; bases with no gene match: 6. Germline V lookup: CDR1 SGHRS, CDR2 YFSETQ. The CDR3 is 14 residues long. CDR3 region: CASSVDRASYEQYV. CDR3 nucleotide sequence: TGCGCCAGCAGCGTGGACAGGGCGAGCTACGAGCAGTACGTC.

There are a few counts of this clonotype. The chain combines TRBV7-8 with TRBJ2-2, with D perhaps matching TRBD2 (5 bases). Germline CDR1 SGHVS, CDR2 FQNEAQ. The CDR3 is 14 amino acids. Trimming took off 5 bases at V and 3 bases at J, with 10 bases between the two ends. The CDR3, as DNA: TGTGCCAGCAGCCCCGTGCGGGACACCGGGGAGCTGTTTTTT. Encoded protein: CASSPVRDTGELFF.

This clonotype has more than one count but fewer than ten. This chain links TRBV7-2 with TRBJ2-5; D is perhaps TRBD2 (6 bases). CDR1 SGHTA and CDR2 FQGNSA come from the germline V gene. V lost 1 base and J lost 5, with 17 bases in between. CDR3 length equals 16 residues. CDR3 sequence (DNA): TGTGCCAGCAGCTTAGGGTTGTCGGGAGTGGGTGAGACCCAGTACTTC. It translates to CASSLGLSGVGETQYF.

This chain joins TRBV24-1 and TRBJ2-5; 8 positions match TRBD1. Germline loops: CDR1 KGHDR, CDR2 SFDVKD. The CDR3 runs to 17 residues. With 4 bases clipped from V and 4 bases from J, the junction kept 13 bases outside the gene matches. The CDR3 DNA reads TGTGCCACCAGTGACCCCCCCGACAGGGGCTTCGGAGAGACCCAGTACTTC. This gives the protein CATSDPPDRGFGETQYF.

The chain uses TRBV4-1 and TRBJ2-5; 10 positions match TRBD1. The trim removed 3 bases at V and 1 base at J, leaving 5 bases unmatched. The CDR3 loop spans 16 amino acids. Germline V lookup: CDR1 MGHRA, CDR2 YSYEKL. The CDR3 spells CASSHRDRGAQETQYF. CDR3 bases: TGCGCCAGCAGCCACCGGGACAGGGGAGCCCAAGAGACCCAGTACTTC.